These T cell receptor beta chains were read from a single sample in a study of T cell responses to AZD1222 COVID-19 vaccine. Here immunoSEQ multiplex PCR was the method, and the copy in TCRdb shows in-frame clones only, minus some. The top ten hold approximately 0.6% of the sample, which has 180,000 or so clones, roughly 92% seen once. The sequenced sample was peripheral blood, obtained on day 0 of AZD1222 vaccination. The receptor set was obtained from an adult in good health. CDR3s include the opening cysteine and the closing phenylalanine or tryptophan. D genes are given only for firm matches. Expanded clones are given a class, and other clones once, few, many or no size at all.

d_call	v_call	j_call	clone_size	cdr3_nt	cdr3_aa
NA	TRBV3-1/TRBV3-2	TRBJ1-3	NA	TGTGCCAGCAGTTCAAGGGAGTACTCTGGAAACACCATATATTTT	CASSSREYSGNTIYF
TRBD1	TRBV19	TRBJ1-2	NA	TGTGCCAGTAGTACGACTAGCCACAGGGGGGTAATCGCTGGCTACACCTTC	CASSTTSHRGVIAGYTF
NA	TRBV11-2	TRBJ2-1	NA	TGTGCCAGCAGCCCCTTGAGGGGAGTGAATGAGCAGTTCTTC	CASSPLRGVNEQFF
NA	TRBV20-1	TRBJ2-3	NA	TGCAGTGCTAGTCTTACTACCGGGTCCGATACGCAGTATTTT	CSASLTTGSDTQYF
TRBD1	TRBV5-1	TRBJ1-2	NA	TGCGCCAGCAGCACCCAGACAGGGCATGGCTACACCTTC	CASSTQTGHGYTF
NA	TRBV7-8	TRBJ1-2	once	TGTGCCAGCGGCCGGGTACTCGGCTACACCTTC	CASGRVLGYTF
TRBD1	TRBV27	TRBJ1-2	NA	TGTGCCAGCAGTTTGACAGGGCCTGGCTACACCTTC	CASSLTGPGYTF
NA	TRBV7-3	TRBJ2-2	NA	TGTGCCAGCAGCTTCGATCCGGGGTTTGGGGAGCTGTTTTTT	CASSFDPGFGELFF
NA	TRBV15	TRBJ1-5	NA	TGTGCCACCAGCAGACCGGGTAGCGTGGGAAATCAGCCCCAGCATTTT	CATSRPGSVGNQPQHF
TRBD2	TRBV24-1	TRBJ2-1	NA	TGTGCCACCAGTGATCGAAGCGGGAGGAAGGGCTATGAGCAGTTCTTC	CATSDRSGRKGYEQFF
TRBD1	TRBV6-4	TRBJ2-7	NA	TGTGCCAGCAGCGTGACAGGGGCAGGGGAGCAGTACTTC	CASSVTGAGEQYF
NA	TRBV7-9	TRBJ1-2	NA	TGTGCCAGCAGCCCCCCCAATCTGGGATCTTTTAACTATGGCTACACCTTC	CASSPPNLGSFNYGYTF
NA	TRBV29-1	TRBJ2-1	NA	TGCTGCTGGGGGTATGGGGCCTACAATGAGCAGTTCTTC	CCWGYGAYNEQFF
NA	TRBV27	TRBJ2-5	NA	TGTGCCAGCAGTTCCACCCTCGGGGCCCAGTACTTC	CASSSTLGAQYF
TRBD1	TRBV11-3	TRBJ2-1	NA	TGTGCCAGCAGCTCGACAGGGAAGGATGAGCAGTTCTTC	CASSSTGKDEQFF
NA	TRBV29-1	TRBJ1-1	NA	TGCAGCGTTGAATTGCCAGAAGCTTTCTTT	CSVELPEAFF
NA	TRBV6-5	TRBJ1-6	NA	TGTGCCAGCAGCCCCGCGGCAGGGAGTTCACCCCTCCACTTT	CASSPAAGSSPLHF
NA	TRBV11-2	TRBJ2-7	NA	TGTGCCAGCAGCTTAGCTACCTTCTCCGAGCAGTACTTC	CASSLATFSEQYF
NA	TRBV28	TRBJ2-7	NA	TGTGCCAGCACACAGGGCAGGCGGCGCTCCTACGAGCAGTACTTC	CASTQGRRRSYEQYF
TRBD1	TRBV19	TRBJ2-2	NA	TGTGCCAGTAGCGTACAGGGGGCCTACGACGGGGAGCTGTTTTTT	CASSVQGAYDGELFF
NA	TRBV6-5	TRBJ1-3	NA	TGTGCCAGCAGTTACTCCCAGGGAGGAAACACCATATATTTT	CASSYSQGGNTIYF
TRBD1	TRBV2	TRBJ1-1	NA	TGTGCCAGCAGAGGGACAGGGGAGAACACTGAAGCTTTCTTT	CASRGTGENTEAFF
NA	TRBV11-2	TRBJ2-2	NA	TGTGCCAGCAGCTTAAGACAGTCCGGATGGACCGGGGAGCTGTTTTTT	CASSLRQSGWTGELFF
NA	TRBV21-1	TRBJ1-2	NA	TGTGCCAGCAGGACGGACAGACTCTACACCTTC	CASRTDRLYTF
NA	TRBV20-1	TRBJ1-5	NA	TGCAGTGCTAGTCGAACGGTGAATCAGCCCCAGCATTTT	CSASRTVNQPQHF
TRBD2	TRBV5-5	TRBJ2-7	NA	TGTGCCAGCAGCTTGGGCGGGGGGAGCTCCTACGAGCAGTACTTC	CASSLGGGSSYEQYF